This passage covers 13 T cell receptor beta chains from one sample sequenced in a study of shared clonotypes between healthy human individuals. Assay: immunoSEQ multiplex PCR; the TCRdb copy retains only in-frame clones and omits some. In the table there are 2 million to 2.5 million clones, under 95% of which are singletons. The sequencing input was naive CD4+ T cells from PBMCs. Subset here: CD45RA+ positively selected. Receptors were obtained from a young man in good health. Some clones in this sample may be carry-over from other donors' samples.

Concerning this clone itself: Additional DNA sequences in this sample encode the identical CDR3. This chain joins TRBV5-4 and TRBJ2-7; 9 bases align to TRBD1. This CDR3 is built from 13 residues. The germline V gene has CDR1 SGHNT and CDR2 YYREEE (reference sequence). The J segment lost 6 bases and the V segment lost 4 bases, leaving 5 bases of the junction unmatched. CDR3 sequence (DNA): TGTGCCAGCAGCCCACCGGACAGGGGCGAGCAGTACTTC. Residues: CASSPPDRGEQYF. The full variable domain, completed using reference TRBV5-4 and TRBJ2-7, is ETGVTQSPTHLIKTRGQQVTLRCSSQSGHNTVSWYQQALGQGPQFIFQYYREEENGRGNFPPRFSGLQFPNYSSELNVNALELDDSALYLCASSPPDRGEQYFGPGTRLTVT.

J is TRBJ2-1 and V is TRBV7-9; tentative D call: TRBD2 (5 bases). Trimming removed 3 bases from V and 14 bases from J, with 11 bases in between. Germline-derived CDR1 and CDR2 are SEHNR and FQNEAQ (reference sequence). CDR3 size: 11 residues. CDR3 bases: TGTGCCAGCAGCTTTTTCGAGGAGGAGTTCTTC. This codes for CASSFFEEEFF.

The gene calls are TRBV27 and TRBJ1-1; D not certain. The CDR3 is 16 residues long. The germline V gene encodes CDR1 MNHEY and CDR2 SMNVEV (reference sequence). Trimming cost V 0 bases and J 1 base, with 12 bases left between them. In DNA form, the CDR3 reads TGTGCCAGCAGTTTATCGAATTACGGGTCGAACACTGAAGCTTTCTTT. The encoded protein is CASSLSNYGSNTEAFF.

The chain is built from TRBV7-2 and TRBJ2-3, with 7 bases that match TRBD2. J lost 0 bases, V lost 1 base, and 1 base had no gene match. This CDR3 is 15 amino acids long. Germline V gene sequence: CDR1 SGHTA, CDR2 FQGNSA. The CDR3 loop reads CASSLDGRSTDTQYF. The DNA for the CDR3 is TGTGCCAGCAGCTTAGACGGGAGGAGCACAGATACGCAGTATTTT. The variable domain in full, with the rest retrieved from reference TRBV7-2 and TRBJ2-3, is GAGVSQSPSNKVTEKGKDVELRCDPISGHTALYWYRQSLGQGLEFLIYFQGNSAPDKSGLPSDRFSAERTGGSVSTLTIQRTQQEDSAVYLCASSLDGRSTDTQYFGPGTRLTVL.

About this clone: Within the sample, other DNA sequences also encode this same CDR3. The DNA of the CDR3 is TGTGCCAGCAGCCGCTCCTACGAGCAGTACTTC. It translates to CASSRSYEQYF. The chain has TRBV7-8 and TRBJ2-7; no definite D call. Per the germline V gene, CDR1 is SGHVS and CDR2 is FQNEAQ. The CDR3 runs 11 residues. The V gene lost 5 bases and the J gene lost 0 bases, with 2 bases spanning the gap.

For this clone: Other nucleotide sequences from this sample produce the same CDR3. The chain recombines TRBV9 with TRBJ2-1, with D unresolved. This CDR3 is 13 amino acids long. The V and J ends lost 0 bases and 4 bases respectively, with 5 bases between them. Per the germline V gene, CDR1 is SGDLS and CDR2 is YYNGEE. CDR3 DNA sequence: TGTGCCAGCAGCGTAGAGGTTTACAATGAGCAGTTCTTC. Its protein is CASSVEVYNEQFF.

The genes are TRBV25-1 and TRBJ2-2; 10 bases match TRBD1. Germline CDR1 and CDR2: MGHDK and SYGVNS. The CDR3 is 15 amino acids. J lost 4 bases, V lost 6 bases, and 5 bases had no gene match. In DNA form, the CDR3 reads TGTGCCAGCAGGTCGGGACAGGGGATCACCGGGGAGCTGTTTTTT. Its protein product is CASRSGQGITGELFF.

CDR3 in DNA: TGCAGCGTCGTTGACAGGGCTAGCTATGGCTACACCTTC. Protein product: CSVVDRASYGYTF. The chain recombines TRBV29-1 with TRBJ1-2; 7 positions agree with TRBD1. The CDR3 consists of 13 residues. V lost 6 bases, J lost 4 bases, and 8 bases stayed unmatched. Germline assignment: CDR1 SQVTM and CDR2 ANQGSEA.

This clone was found once. In DNA form, the CDR3 reads TGCGCCAGCAGCCCGGTCGGGACAGGGGGCACTGAAGCTTTCTTT. Translated, it gives CASSPVGTGGTEAFF. The gene calls are TRBV5-1 and TRBJ1-1, with 11 bases aligning to TRBD1. The CDR3 has 15 amino acids. V shed 4 bases, J shed 4 bases, and the junction held 6 bases outside the gene matches. Germline V gene sequence: CDR1 SGHRS, CDR2 YFSETQ.

The chain combines TRBV7-3 with TRBJ2-3; D is unclear. CDR1 is SGHTA and CDR2 is FQGTGA in the germline V gene. The CDR3 contains 13 residues. Trimming removed 3 bases from V and 4 bases from J, with 8 bases in between. The CDR3 DNA follows: TGTGCCAGCAGCTTCGAATTGCCAGATACGCAGTATTTT. It specifies CASSFELPDTQYF.

The chain joins TRBV5-4 to TRBJ2-5; 9 bases align to TRBD2. After removal of 3 bases from V and 1 base from J, the junction contained 13 bases not matched to a gene. CDR3 length equals 18 residues. CDR1 is SGHNT and CDR2 is YYREEE in the germline V gene (reference sequence). The CDR3 spells CASSSGTSFRPSQETQYF. CDR3 sequence (DNA): TGTGCCAGCAGCTCCGGGACTAGCTTTCGGCCATCCCAAGAGACCCAGTACTTC. The full variable domain, completed using reference TRBV5-4 and TRBJ2-5, is ETGVTQSPTHLIKTRGQQVTLRCSSQSGHNTVSWYQQALGQGPQFIFQYYREEENGRGNFPPRFSGLQFPNYSSELNVNALELDDSALYLCASSSGTSFRPSQETQYFGPGTRLLVL.

The chain uses TRBV28 and TRBJ1-3; D gene ambiguous. Germline-derived CDR1 and CDR2 are MDHEN and SYDVKM. Deletions cut 6 bases from V and 4 bases from J, with 13 bases between. The CDR3 is made up of 14 amino acids. The CDR3 loop is CASRADPQGNTIYF. CDR3 coding DNA: TGTGCCAGCAGGGCGGACCCGCAAGGAAACACCATATATTTT. The full variable domain, with the rest looked up from reference TRBV28 and TRBJ1-3, is DVKVTQSSRYLVKRTGEKVFLECVQDMDHENMFWYRQDPGLGLRLIYFSYDVKMKEKGDIPEGYSVSREKKERFSLILESASTNQTSMYLCASRADPQGNTIYFGEGSWLTVV.

This rearrangement joins TRBV18 to TRBJ2-2; 8 bases are shared with TRBD2. Trimming removed 2 bases from V and 4 bases from J; junction bases left unmatched: 9. The V gene's germline CDR1 is KGHSH and CDR2 LQKENI. The CDR3 runs 17 residues. Here the CDR3 reads CASSPMALAGTTGELFF. In DNA form, the CDR3 reads TGTGCCAGCTCACCAATGGCGCTAGCGGGTACCACCGGGGAGCTGTTTTTT.